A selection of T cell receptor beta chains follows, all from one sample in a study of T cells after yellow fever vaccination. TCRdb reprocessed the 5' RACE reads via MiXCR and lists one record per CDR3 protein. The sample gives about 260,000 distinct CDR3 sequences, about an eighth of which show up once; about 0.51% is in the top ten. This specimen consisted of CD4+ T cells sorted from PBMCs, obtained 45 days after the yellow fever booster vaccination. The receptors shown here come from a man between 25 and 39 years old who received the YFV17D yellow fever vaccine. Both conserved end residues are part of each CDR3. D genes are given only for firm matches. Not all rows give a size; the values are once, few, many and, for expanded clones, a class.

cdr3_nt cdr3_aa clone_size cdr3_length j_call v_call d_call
TGTGCCAGCAGTGCAAGCTCCTACAATGAGCAGTTCTTC CASSASSYNEQFF few 13 TRBJ2-1 TRBV6-1 .
TGTGCCAGCAGCTTATATAGCGGGGCGAACACCGGGGAGCTGTTTTTT CASSLYSGANTGELFF few 16 TRBJ2-2 TRBV7-6 TRBD2
TGTGCCAGCAACAGGGGTCACGAGCAGTACTTC CASNRGHEQYF few 11 TRBJ2-7 TRBV6-5 TRBD1
TGTGCCAGCAGCGTAGAAGGCGGGAGGGCGAACGAGCAGTACTTC CASSVEGGRANEQYF few 15 TRBJ2-7 TRBV9 TRBD2
TGCGCCAGCAGCCTGGAGATTCCCAATGAGCAGTTCTTC CASSLEIPNEQFF many 13 TRBJ2-1 TRBV5-1 .
TGTGCCAGCTCACCACCGATGAAGTCTGGCTACGAGCAGTACTTC CASSPPMKSGYEQYF . 15 TRBJ2-7 TRBV18 .
TGCAGTGCTAGACCTACCCTTCTCTCGTCCTACGAGCAGTACTTC CSARPTLLSSYEQYF . 15 TRBJ2-7 TRBV20-1 .
TGCAGTGCCCAGGGGGACGGGGAGACCCAGTACTTC CSAQGDGETQYF many 12 TRBJ2-5 TRBV20-1 TRBD1
TGTGCCAGCGGAGAGATATACAATGAGCAGTTCTTC CASGEIYNEQFF . 12 TRBJ2-1 TRBV6-2/TRBV6-3 .
TGTGCCAGCAGCCGGGCGGCTAGCGGGAGGACCTTTCCCTACGAGCAGTACTTC CASSRAASGRTFPYEQYF . 18 TRBJ2-7 TRBV3-1 TRBD2